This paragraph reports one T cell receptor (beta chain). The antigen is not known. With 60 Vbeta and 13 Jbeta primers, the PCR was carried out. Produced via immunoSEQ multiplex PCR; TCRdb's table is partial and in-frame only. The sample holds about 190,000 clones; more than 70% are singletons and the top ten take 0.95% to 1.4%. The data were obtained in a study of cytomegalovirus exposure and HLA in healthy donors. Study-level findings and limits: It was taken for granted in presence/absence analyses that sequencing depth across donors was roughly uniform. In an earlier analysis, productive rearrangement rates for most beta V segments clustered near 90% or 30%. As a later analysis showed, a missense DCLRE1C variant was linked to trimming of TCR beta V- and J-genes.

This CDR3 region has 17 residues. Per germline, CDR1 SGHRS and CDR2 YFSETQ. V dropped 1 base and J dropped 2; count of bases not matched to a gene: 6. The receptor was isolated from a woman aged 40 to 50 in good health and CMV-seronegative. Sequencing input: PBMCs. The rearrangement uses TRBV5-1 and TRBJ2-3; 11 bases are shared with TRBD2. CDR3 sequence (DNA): TGCGCCAGCAGCTTGTCTGCTAGCGGGAGGTCCACAGATACGCAGTATTTT. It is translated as CASSLSASGRSTDTQYF.